This TCR beta chain was documented in a study of human T cells and chemical hapten exposure. The V gene end was trimmed by 5 bases and the J gene end by 3 bases; junction bases not matched to a gene: 8. This CDR3 region has 15 residues. The V gene's germline CDR1 is SGHAT and CDR2 FQNNGV. The library put unique molecular identifiers onto individual cDNA molecules. TCRdb called the reads again in MiXCR, with one record for every CDR3 protein. The repertoire holds some 5,200 distinct CDR3 sequences, with approximately 60% as singletons. As to treatment: therapeutic diphenylcyclopropenone sensitization with weekly scalp DPC.

The chain recombines TRBV11-2 with TRBJ2-3; 7 positions match TRBD1. The source is an adult with alopecia areata. Some clones in this sample may be carry-over from other donors' samples. This table probably holds off-target reads from a library built for another chain. The specimen comprised whole blood, sampled before DPC sensitization or 2, 6, or about 24 weeks after (not recorded which). CDR3 residues: CASSNRQGVTDTQYF. In DNA form, the CDR3 reads TGTGCCAGCAGCAACCGACAGGGTGTAACAGATACGCAGTATTTT. Together with reference TRBV11-2 and TRBJ2-3, the CDR3 gives the full variable domain: EAGVAQSPRYKIIEKRQSVAFWCNPISGHATLYWYQQILGQGPKLLIQFQNNGVVDDSQLPKDRFSAERLKGVDSTLKIQPAKLEDSAVYLCASSNRQGVTDTQYFGPGTRLTVL.